These 15 T cell receptor beta chains were all obtained from the same sample, sequenced in a study of cytomegalovirus exposure and HLA in healthy donors. The data were produced by immunoSEQ multiplex PCR, yet TCRdb's version contains in-frame clones alone and is incomplete. The table records over 200,000 clones, nearly 90% of them present only once. What was sequenced was PBMCs. The receptors come from a woman between 18 and 29 years old in good health and CMV-seronegative.

This clone was seen just once. The rearrangement joins TRBV5-1 to TRBJ2-7, with TRBD2 matching over 7 bases. V lost 3 bases to trimming and J lost 3 bases; unmatched junction nucleotides: 3. The CDR3 loop spans 13 amino acids. Germline CDR1 is SGHRS and CDR2 is YFSETQ. The CDR3 nucleotides are TGCGCCAGCAGCTACAGCGGGGACTACGAGCAGTACTTC. Its protein product is CASSYSGDYEQYF.

This sequence joins TRBV5-6 and TRBJ2-3; 11 nucleotides align to TRBD2. V was clipped by 0 bases and J by 5 bases; unmatched bases: 2. The V gene's germline CDR1 is SGHDT and CDR2 YYEEEE. The CDR3 length is 15 residues. The CDR3 coding sequence is TGTGCCAGCAGCTTGGGGCTAGCGGGGGGAGATACGCAGTATTTT. Translated: CASSLGLAGGDTQYF.

This chain uses TRBV7-9 with TRBJ2-3; TRBD2 aligns across 8 bases. V gave up 3 bases and J gave up 5 bases; unmatched junction bases: 7. The CDR3 covers 15 residues. Germline V gene sequence: CDR1 SEHNR, CDR2 FQNEAQ (reference sequence). The chain's CDR3 is CASSLRTSIGDTQYF. DNA for the CDR3: TGTGCCAGCAGCTTGAGGACTAGCATCGGAGATACGCAGTATTTT.

V is TRBV5-1 and J is TRBJ2-2; D gene uncertain. This CDR3 has 14 residues. Trimming removed 0 bases from V and 6 bases from J, with 9 bases in between. Germline lookup yields CDR1 SGHRS and CDR2 YFSETQ. CDR3 protein: CASSLVRDSGELFF. The CDR3 DNA sequence: TGCGCCAGCAGCTTGGTCCGAGATTCCGGGGAGCTGTTTTTT.

The rearrangement joins TRBV7-9 to TRBJ2-7; possibly TRBD2 for D (5 bases). Per the germline V gene, CDR1 is SEHNR and CDR2 is FQNEAQ (reference sequence). The CDR3 consists of 13 residues. Trimming shortened V by 1 base and J by 7 bases, and 11 bases separated the two germline ends. CDR3 sequence reads: CASSLDRGSEQYV. The CDR3 DNA reads TGTGCCAGCAGCTTAGATCGGGGAAGTGAGCAGTACGTC.

A word on this clone: The junction departs from the called germline gene at one end, perhaps through a read error. The chain employs TRBV15 and TRBJ2-6, with D possibly being TRBD2 (6 bases). CDR3 length: 18 residues. Germline values: CDR1 LNHNV, CDR2 YYDKDF (reference sequence). The CDR3 DNA reads as TGTGCCACCAGCCGAGATGCCGGAGGGCACTCTGGGGCCAACGTCCTGACTTTC. It specifies CATSRDAGGHSGANVLTF.

This clone was seen just once. The chain carries TRBV6-6 and TRBJ2-7, with TRBD1 identical over 7 bases. Looked up from germline, CDR1 is MNHNY and CDR2 is SVGAGI (reference sequence). This CDR3 is 13 amino acids long. Trimming removed 5 bases from V and 5 bases from J; junction bases left unmatched: 6. The CDR3 region has the DNA TGTGCCAGCAGTCGACAGGGTTCCAACGAGCAGTACTTC. The encoded protein is CASSRQGSNEQYF.

The chain recombines TRBV4-1 with TRBJ1-5; 11 bases align to TRBD1. The germline gives CDR1 MGHRA, CDR2 YSYEKL. Trimming took 3 bases from V and 6 from J; bases not matched to a gene: 4. CDR3 size: 15 residues. CDR3 sequence: CASSQTGQGAQPQHF. CDR3 nucleotides: TGCGCCAGCAGCCAGACCGGACAGGGGGCTCAGCCCCAGCATTTT.

The chain combines TRBV28 with TRBJ2-5; TRBD2 agrees at 10 bases. Germline loops: CDR1 MDHEN, CDR2 SYDVKM. Unmatched junction bases numbered 11, after V lost 3 bases and J lost 4 bases. This CDR3 comprises 17 residues. CDR3 loop: CASSFGFERGGSETQYF. The CDR3 bases are TGTGCCAGCAGTTTCGGTTTCGAGCGGGGGGGATCAGAGACCCAGTACTTC.

The V gene is TRBV5-6, the J gene TRBJ2-7, with D possibly TRBD2 on 7 matching bases. The CDR3 contains 15 residues. The V gene's germline CDR1 is SGHDT and CDR2 YYEEEE. V was clipped by 1 base and J by 4 bases, with 15 bases between them. The CDR3: CASSLWGGGPYEQYV. CDR3 nucleotides: TGTGCCAGCAGCTTGTGGGGCGGGGGCCCTTACGAGCAGTACGTC.

The chain recombines TRBV7-2 with TRBJ2-7; 14 bases are shared with TRBD2. The CDR3 is 15 residues long. Trimming cost V 5 bases and J 6 bases; bases outside gene matches: 6. The germline V gene has CDR1 SGHTA and CDR2 FQGNSA. CDR3 DNA sequence: TGTGCCAGCAGCCCAGGACTAGCGGGGGGCCTCGAGCAGTACTTC. It codes for CASSPGLAGGLEQYF.

The chain uses TRBV20-1 and TRBJ1-2, with D possibly being TRBD1 (5 bases). The V end lost 4 bases, the J end lost 10 bases, and 13 bases lay between the germline ends. The CDR3 contains 11 residues. Per germline, CDR1 DFQATT and CDR2 SNEGSKA (reference sequence). Here the CDR3 reads CSAKEGSDYTF. CDR3 coding DNA: TGCAGTGCTAAGGAGGGGTCGGACTACACCTTC.

The J gene is TRBJ2-7, the V gene TRBV7-2, with 9 bases aligning to TRBD2. V lost 5 bases to trimming and J lost 7 bases; unmatched junction nucleotides: 12. Germline V gene sequence: CDR1 SGHTA, CDR2 FQGNSA. This CDR3 is built from 15 residues. The CDR3, as DNA: TGTGCCAGCAGCAGAAATGCGGGGGGGGCGAGGGAGCAGTACTTC. It specifies CASSRNAGGAREQYF.

The chain links TRBV7-9 to TRBJ2-3, with D uncertain. Germline V gene sequence: CDR1 SEHNR, CDR2 FQNEAQ (reference sequence). The CDR3 has 14 amino acids. V lost 7 bases and J 1 base, leaving 12 bases between the germline ends. The chain's CDR3 is CASIPGAGTDTQYF. CDR3 DNA sequence: TGTGCCAGCATCCCGGGTGCTGGCACAGATACGCAGTATTTT.

V gene TRBV6-5 combines with J gene TRBJ2-7, with 9 positions matching TRBD1. CDR1 and CDR2 from the germline V gene are MNHEY and SVGAGI. V trimming: 5 bases; J trimming: 4 bases; junction bases outside the gene matches: 6. This CDR3 spans 14 amino acids. CDR3 nucleotide sequence: TGTGCCAGCAGTCCAACCGGGACAGGGTACGAGCAGTACGTC. It codes for CASSPTGTGYEQYV.